This T cell receptor beta chain comes out of a study of patients and donors after allogeneic stem cell transplantation. MiXCR, applied by TCRdb to the RT-PCR reads, yields one record per CDR3 protein. The sample consists of over 150,000 distinct CDR3 sequences, 41% of them appearing once. Germline V CDR1 and CDR2: SGHRS, YFSETQ. The J segment lost 4 bases and the V segment lost 3 bases, leaving 6 bases of the junction unmatched. This CDR3 has 15 residues. With regard to this clonotype: The conserved phenylalanine or tryptophan normally closing the CDR3 is absent here, so this likely arose from a read error.

This clonotype originated in a human donor who was either an allogeneic HSCT recipient or a stem cell or donor lymphocyte infusion donor (not recorded which). It is not recorded whose cells these are; they may come from a transplant donor. The chain links TRBV5-1 to TRBJ1-1, with TRBD1 matching 10 bases. The sample taken for sequencing was blood, either unsorted or a sorted T cell fraction (not recorded which). CDR3 nucleotides: TGCGCCAGCAGCTGGGCTGGACAGGGGGGCACTGAAGCTTTCTTG. The encoded protein is CASSWAGQGGTEAFL.